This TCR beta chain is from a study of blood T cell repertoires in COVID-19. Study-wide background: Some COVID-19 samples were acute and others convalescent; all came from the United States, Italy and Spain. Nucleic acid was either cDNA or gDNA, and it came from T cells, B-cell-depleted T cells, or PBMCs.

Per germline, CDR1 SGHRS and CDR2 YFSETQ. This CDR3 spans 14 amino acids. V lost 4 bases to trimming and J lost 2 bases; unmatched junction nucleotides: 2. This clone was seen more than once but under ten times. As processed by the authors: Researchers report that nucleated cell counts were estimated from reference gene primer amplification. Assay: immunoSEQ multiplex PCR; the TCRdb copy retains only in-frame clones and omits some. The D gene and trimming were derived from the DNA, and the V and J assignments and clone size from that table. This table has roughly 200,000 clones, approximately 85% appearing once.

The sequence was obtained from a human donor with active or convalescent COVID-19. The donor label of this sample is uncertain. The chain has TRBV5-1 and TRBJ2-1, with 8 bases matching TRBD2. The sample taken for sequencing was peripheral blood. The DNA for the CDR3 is TGCGCCAGCAGCGGCGGGGGGACCTACAATGAGCAGTTCTTC. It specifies CASSGGGTYNEQFF. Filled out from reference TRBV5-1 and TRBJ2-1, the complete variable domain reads KAGVTQTPRYLIKTRGQQVTLSCSPISGHRSVSWYQQTPGQGLQFLFEYFSETQRNKGNFPGRFSGRQFSNSRSEMNVSTLELGDSALYLCASSGGGTYNEQFFGPGTRLTVL.